These 14 T cell receptor beta chains originate from one sample sequenced in a study of blood T cell repertoires in COVID-19. Here immunoSEQ multiplex PCR was the method, and the copy in TCRdb shows in-frame clones only, minus some. The data contain under 450,000 clones, approximately 88% of them singletons. Sequences were obtained from peripheral blood. The receptors come from a woman aged 45-65 years with COVID-19, enrolled during active disease.

This chain joins TRBV30 and TRBJ1-2; D is possibly TRBD1 (5 bases). This CDR3 region has 12 residues. With 0 bases removed from V and 6 bases from J, the gap between germline ends came to 8 bases. The germline V gene has CDR1 GTSNPN and CDR2 SVGIG (reference sequence). CDR3 DNA sequence: TGTGCCTGGAGTGTAGGGGATGATGGCTACACCTTC. Residues: CAWSVGDDGYTF.

This chain joins TRBV30 and TRBJ1-3; D not resolved. The CDR3 runs to 13 residues. Per the germline V gene, CDR1 is GTSNPN and CDR2 is SVGIG (reference sequence). Trimming shortened V by 0 bases and J by 4 bases, and 7 bases separated the two germline ends. This CDR3 reads CAWSVDTGNTIYF. Written as DNA, the CDR3 is TGTGCCTGGAGTGTCGATACAGGAAACACCATATATTTT.

The genes are TRBV2 and TRBJ2-3; 7 bases line up with TRBD2. CDR1 is SNHLY, CDR2 FYNNEI, per germline. Trimming at V came to 2 bases and at J to 0 bases, leaving 11 bases not matched to a gene. CDR3 length equals 18 residues. CDR3 DNA sequence: TGTGCCAGCAGTGAACCGGGGGGTCTTGATGGTAGCACAGATACGCAGTATTTT. Protein product: CASSEPGGLDGSTDTQYF.

The chain joins TRBV7-2 to TRBJ2-2; TRBD2 matches at 7 bases. Germline CDR1 reads SGHTA; CDR2 reads FQGNSA. The CDR3 has 13 amino acids. The ends lost 4 bases at V and 5 bases at J; junction bases unmatched: 1. The CDR3: CASSWGGTGELFF. The CDR3 nucleotides are TGTGCCAGCAGCTGGGGGGGGACCGGGGAGCTGTTTTTT.

J is TRBJ1-1 and V is TRBV5-1, with a weak D call TRBD1 (5 bases). Germline values: CDR1 SGHRS, CDR2 YFSETQ. The CDR3 covers 15 residues. With 3 bases removed from V and 1 base from J, the gap between germline ends came to 13 bases. This CDR3 reads CASSSMTARNTEAFF. The CDR3 nucleotides read TGCGCCAGCAGCTCGATGACAGCCAGGAACACTGAAGCTTTCTTT.

V gene TRBV5-1 combines with J gene TRBJ1-1, with unresolved D. Per the germline V gene, CDR1 is SGHRS and CDR2 is YFSETQ. The V end lost 0 bases, the J end lost 2 bases, and 11 bases lay between the germline ends. CDR3 length: 15 residues. The CDR3 reads CASSLGAAVNTEAFF. CDR3 sequence (DNA): TGCGCCAGCAGCTTGGGGGCAGCCGTAAACACTGAAGCTTTCTTT.

In its sample, this clone was seen once. The V gene is TRBV18, the J gene TRBJ1-1, with TRBD1 identical over 7 bases. Germline V CDR1 and CDR2: KGHSH, LQKENI. The length of the CDR3 is 14 residues. J lost 2 bases, V lost 6 bases, and 6 bases had no gene match. CDR3 loop: CASSLSGGNTEAFF. The CDR3 region has the DNA TGTGCCAGCTCTCTCTCAGGGGGAAACACTGAAGCTTTCTTT.

Notes on this clone: This sample also contains other DNA sequences that code for the same CDR3. This rearrangement joins TRBV30 to TRBJ2-2; D unclear. This CDR3 has 12 amino acids. With 0 bases removed from V and 7 bases from J, the gap between germline ends came to 6 bases. Looked up from germline, CDR1 is GTSNPN and CDR2 is SVGIG (reference sequence). The CDR3 DNA reads TGTGCCTGGAGTGTACGCGGCGGGGAGCTGTTTTTT. Translating it yields CAWSVRGGELFF. Based on the CDR3 plus reference TRBV30 and TRBJ2-2, the full variable domain is SQTIHQWPATLVQPVGSPLSLECTVEGTSNPNLYWYRQAAGRGLQLLFYSVGIGQISSEVPQNLSASRPQDRQFILSSKKLLLSDSGFYLCAWSVRGGELFFGEGSRLTVL.

CDR3 sequence reads: CASSPRGQDRYGYTF. CDR3 coding DNA: TGTGCCAGCAGCCCGAGGGGACAGGATCGCTATGGCTACACCTTC. This chain connects TRBV11-2 to TRBJ1-2; the match to TRBD1 covers 8 bases. J lost 4 bases, V lost 5 bases, and 9 bases had no gene match. Germline loops: CDR1 SGHAT, CDR2 FQNNGV. This CDR3 is built from 15 residues.

CDR3 nucleotide sequence: TGTGCCAGCAGCACCCGACTAGCGGGGAGCACAGATACGCAGTATTTT. This translates into CASSTRLAGSTDTQYF. This chain joins TRBV3-1 (or the pseudogene TRBV3-2) and TRBJ2-3, with 11 bases aligning to TRBD2. CDR3 length equals 16 residues. Germline-derived CDR1 and CDR2 are LGHDT and YNNKEL (reference sequence). The J segment lost 0 bases and the V segment lost 5 bases, leaving 4 bases of the junction unmatched.

The rearrangement joins TRBV30 to TRBJ1-2; D possibly corresponds to TRBD1 (6 bases). This CDR3 is built from 13 residues. V was clipped by 5 bases and J by 4 bases, with 14 bases between them. CDR1 is GTSNPN, CDR2 SVGIG, per germline (reference sequence). The CDR3 DNA reads as TGTGCCTGGGTCGACGGGACAACCTATGGCTACACCTTC. This codes for CAWVDGTTYGYTF.

CDR3 in DNA: TGTGCCAGCAGCTTAGAGTCTAGGGATACGCAGTATTTT. Amino acids: CASSLESRDTQYF. V gene TRBV7-3 combines with J gene TRBJ2-3; D call uncertain. V dropped 2 bases and J dropped 6 bases, with 9 bases sitting between them. From germline, CDR1 is SGHTA and CDR2 FQGTGA. CDR3 length: 13 residues.

V usage is TRBV7-9 and J usage is TRBJ2-1; D gene uncertain. The CDR3 extends over 11 amino acids. The V end lost 0 bases, the J end lost 8 bases, and 2 bases lay between the germline ends. Looked up from germline, CDR1 is SEHNR and CDR2 is FQNEAQ (reference sequence). CDR3: CASSLADEQFF. As DNA, the CDR3 is TGTGCCAGCAGCTTAGCCGATGAGCAGTTCTTC.

The chain links TRBV12-3 or TRBV12-4 to TRBJ2-1; no clear D. V lost 1 base and J 7 bases, leaving 8 bases between the germline ends. The CDR3 sequence is 13 residues long. Here the CDR3 DNA reads TGTGCCAGCAGTTTAGGCGTACGGAATGAGCAGTTCTTC. It encodes CASSLGVRNEQFF.